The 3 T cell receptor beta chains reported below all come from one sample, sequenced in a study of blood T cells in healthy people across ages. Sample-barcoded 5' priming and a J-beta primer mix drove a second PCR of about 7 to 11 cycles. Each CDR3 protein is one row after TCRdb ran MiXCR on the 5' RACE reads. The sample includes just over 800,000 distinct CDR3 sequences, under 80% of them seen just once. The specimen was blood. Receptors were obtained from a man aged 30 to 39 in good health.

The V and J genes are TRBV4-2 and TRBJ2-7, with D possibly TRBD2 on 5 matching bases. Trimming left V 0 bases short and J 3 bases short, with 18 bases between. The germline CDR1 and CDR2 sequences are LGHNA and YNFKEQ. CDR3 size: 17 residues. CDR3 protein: CASSQDARADGFYEQYF. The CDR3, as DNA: TGTGCCAGCAGCCAAGATGCGCGAGCGGACGGATTCTACGAGCAGTACTTC.

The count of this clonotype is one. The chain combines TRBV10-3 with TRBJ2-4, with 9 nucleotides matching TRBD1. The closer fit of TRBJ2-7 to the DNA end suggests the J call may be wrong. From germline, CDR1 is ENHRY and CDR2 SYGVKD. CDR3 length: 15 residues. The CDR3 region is CAIRHDRGKDYEQYF. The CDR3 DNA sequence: TGTGCCATCAGGCACGACAGGGGGAAAGATTACGAGCAGTACTTC.

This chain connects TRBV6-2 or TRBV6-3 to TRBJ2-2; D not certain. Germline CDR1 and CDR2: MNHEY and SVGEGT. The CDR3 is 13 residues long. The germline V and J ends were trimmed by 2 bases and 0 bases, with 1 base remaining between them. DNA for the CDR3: TGTGCCAGCAGTTACGCGAACACCGGGGAGCTGTTTTTT. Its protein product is CASSYANTGELFF.